A single sample is the source of the 32 T cell receptor beta chains below, sequenced in a study of lung T cells in sarcoidosis with Löfgren's syndrome. MiXCR, run by TCRdb on the reads, gives a single entry per CDR3 protein. The sample includes 15,000 to 25,000 distinct CDR3 sequences, approximately 22% of them seen just once. The material sequenced was CD4+ T cells from bronchoalveolar lavage. These receptors came from a human donor with sarcoidosis (Löfgren's syndrome or another form), or a control subject (not recorded which).

This chain links TRBV12-3 or TRBV12-4 with TRBJ2-2; the D gene could be TRBD1 or TRBD2 (7 bases each). The CDR3 covers 15 residues. Trimming removed 11 bases from V and 6 bases from J, with 22 bases in between. The CDR3 spells CAARGAGGLSGELFF. The CDR3 nucleotides are TGTGCCGCCCGGGGGGCAGGGGGTCTATCCGGGGAGCTGTTTTTT.

Turning to this clonotype: With a much larger clone just one base away, this may be a read error. The J gene is TRBJ2-1, the V gene TRBV5-1, with TRBD2 identical over 7 bases. This CDR3 contains 14 residues. Germline CDR1 and CDR2: SGHRS and YFSETQ. The CDR3 DNA is TGCGCCAGCGGTTCGGGGCTAGCGGACAATGAGCAGTCCTTC. Translating gives CASGSGLADNEQSF.

This clonotype was seen many times. The chain combines TRBV20-1 with TRBJ2-3, with D tentatively TRBD2 (7 bases). Germline V CDR1 and CDR2: DFQATT, SNEGSKA (reference sequence). The V end was cut by 0 bases, the J end by 0 bases, with 19 bases between. This CDR3 spans 18 amino acids. CDR3 nucleotide sequence: TGCAGTGCTAGAGATCCGGGGGCCGCGGGGGCTAGCACAGATACGCAGTATTTT. It translates to CSARDPGAAGASTDTQYF.

V gene TRBV5-1 combines with J gene TRBJ2-7; D not certain. This CDR3 comprises 15 residues. Per germline, CDR1 SGHRS and CDR2 YFSETQ. V was pared by 3 bases and J by 3 bases, with 16 bases between. The CDR3 protein is CASSSAGITHYEQYF. For the CDR3, the DNA is TGCGCCAGCAGCTCGGCTGGAATTACTCACTACGAGCAGTACTTC.

This clonotype was seen repeatedly, ten times or more. This rearrangement joins TRBV7-9 to TRBJ1-1; no clear D. Germline loops: CDR1 SEHNR, CDR2 FQNEAQ (reference sequence). This CDR3 spans 11 amino acids. Deletions cut 5 bases from V and 6 bases from J, with 7 bases between. The CDR3 reads CASSREAEAFF. The DNA for the CDR3 is TGTGCCAGCAGCCGGGAGGCTGAAGCTTTCTTT. The full variable domain, completed using reference TRBV7-9 and TRBJ1-1, is DTGVSQNPRHKITKRGQNVTFRCDPISEHNRLYWYRQTLGQGPEFLTYFQNEAQLEKSRLLSDRFSAERPKGSFSTLEIQRTEQGDSAMYLCASSREAEAFFGQGTRLTVV.

In this sample, this clonotype turned up a few times. CDR3 protein: CASSFRDTDGYTF. DNA of the CDR3: TGTGCCAGCAGCTTCCGGGACACCGATGGCTACACCTTC. This chain links TRBV5-4 with TRBJ1-2, with TRBD1 as a possible D gene (6 bases). The V end lost 2 bases, the J end lost 6 bases, and 11 bases lay between the germline ends. In germline, CDR1 is SGHNT, CDR2 YYREEE (reference sequence). The CDR3 has 13 residues.

In this sample, this clonotype turned up many times. The gene calls are TRBV10-3 and TRBJ1-5, with D hard to call. V was cut by 1 base and J by 1 base, with 11 bases left in between. Looked up from germline, CDR1 is ENHRY and CDR2 is SYGVKD. The CDR3 has 16 amino acids. Here the CDR3 reads CAISEFGRQSNQPQHF. The CDR3 bases are TGTGCCATCAGTGAGTTCGGCAGGCAAAGCAATCAGCCCCAGCATTTT.

As to this clonotype: A clone one base away is much larger, so this may be a read error. The J gene is TRBJ2-3, the V gene TRBV20-1; 10 bases match TRBD1. Germline CDR1 DFQATT, CDR2 SNEGSKA (reference sequence). The CDR3 runs to 18 residues. This chain's CDR3 is CSASGQGGTRGATDAQYF. DNA for the CDR3: TGCAGTGCTAGTGGACAGGGGGGGACCCGGGGTGCTACAGATGCGCAGTATTTT.

This clonotype was picked up one time. This sequence may be a read error, since a much larger clone differs from it by one base. The chain carries TRBV20-1 and TRBJ2-7; TRBD1 matches at 10 bases. CDR3 length: 14 amino acids. Per the germline V gene, CDR1 is DFQATT and CDR2 is SNEGSKA (reference sequence). The CDR3 is CGAYRDRGLDEQYF. The CDR3 bases are TGCGGTGCTTACCGGGACAGGGGTTTAGACGAGCAGTACTTC.

Within the sample, this clonotype is medium-sized. This chain uses TRBV20-1 with TRBJ2-3, with D possibly called TRBD1 or TRBD2 (5 bases each). Germline V gene lookup returns CDR1 DFQATT and CDR2 SNEGSKA (reference sequence). V lost 6 bases and J 5 bases, leaving 15 bases between the germline ends. The CDR3 runs to 13 residues. CDR3 amino acids: CSAHGFGGDTQYF. CDR3 DNA: TGCAGTGCCCACGGCTTTGGGGGAGATACGCAGTATTTT.

This clonotype was counted many times. The rearrangement joins TRBV24-1 to TRBJ2-3; no clear D gene. The CDR3 is made up of 16 amino acids. Trimming removed 4 bases at V and 1 base at J, with 14 bases between. The germline V gene has CDR1 KGHDR and CDR2 SFDVKD. CDR3 residues: CATSDPLPTGTDTQYF. As DNA, the CDR3 is TGTGCCACCAGTGACCCGCTACCCACTGGCACAGATACGCAGTATTTT.

As for this clonotype: One end of the junction varies from germline; a read error may be responsible. The chain carries TRBV5-1 and TRBJ2-1, with 10 bases matching TRBD1. The CDR3 length is 15 residues. Per germline, CDR1 SGHRS and CDR2 YFSETQ. The CDR3 spells CASSFGTGDYSEQFF. The CDR3 DNA is TGCGCCAGCAGCTTCGGGACAGGGGACTACAGTGAGCAGTTCTTC. Full variable domain (remainder filled in from reference TRBV5-1 and TRBJ2-1): KAGVTQTPRYLIKTRGQQVTLSCSPISGHRSVSWYQQTPGQGLQFLFEYFSETQRNKGNFPGRFSGRQFSNSRSEMNVSTLELGDSALYLCASSFGTGDYSEQFFGPGTRLTVL.

The sample holds many counts of this clonotype. CDR3 amino acids: CSATYLIAGGTLQPYEQYF. The DNA of the CDR3 is TGCAGTGCTACCTATCTCATAGCGGGAGGTACCCTCCAACCCTACGAGCAGTACTTC. The V call is TRBV20-1, the J call TRBJ2-7; 10 bases are shared with TRBD2. The CDR3 length is 19 residues. V lost 4 bases to trimming and J lost 2 bases; unmatched junction nucleotides: 20. Germline values: CDR1 DFQATT, CDR2 SNEGSKA (reference sequence).

This clonotype is judged medium-sized (0.01 to 0.1%). This chain links TRBV27 with TRBJ2-5; 9 nucleotides agree with TRBD2. Unmatched junction bases numbered 3, after V lost 3 bases and J lost 1 base. The CDR3 has 15 residues. Germline values: CDR1 MNHEY, CDR2 SMNVEV (reference sequence). The CDR3 bases are TGTGCCAGCAGTTTTCTAGCGGGAACCCAAGAGACCCAGTACTTC. Translating gives CASSFLAGTQETQYF.

Many counts were recorded for this clonotype. The chain couples TRBV14 to TRBJ2-1; the D is unclear. This CDR3 is 17 amino acids long. Trimming pared 4 bases from V and 0 bases from J, leaving 16 bases between. Per germline, CDR1 SGHDN and CDR2 FVKESK. In DNA form, the CDR3 reads TGTGCCAGCAGCCCCCGAAGTAGGCAATTCTCCTACAATGAGCAGTTCTTC. Protein product: CASSPRSRQFSYNEQFF. The whole variable domain, remainder taken from reference TRBV14 and TRBJ2-1, is EAGVTQFPSHSVIEKGQTVTLRCDPISGHDNLYWYRRVMGKEIKFLLHFVKESKQDESGMPNNRFLAERTGGTYSTLKVQPAELEDSGVYFCASSPRSRQFSYNEQFFGPGTRLTVL.

This clonotype was counted only a few times. This chain connects TRBV9 to TRBJ1-1; D gene ambiguous. The CDR3 has 13 residues. The V and J ends lost 0 bases and 0 bases respectively, with 3 bases between them. Germline lookup yields CDR1 SGDLS and CDR2 YYNGEE. The CDR3 loop reads CASSVEMNTEAFF. DNA of the CDR3: TGTGCCAGCAGCGTAGAAATGAACACTGAAGCTTTCTTT.

This clonotype showed up many times. The genes are TRBV7-9 and TRBJ1-2; maybe TRBD1 (5 bases). The germline gives CDR1 SEHNR, CDR2 FQNEAQ (reference sequence). Trimming pared 1 base from V and 4 bases from J, leaving 10 bases between. CDR3 length equals 14 residues. In DNA, the CDR3 is TGTGCCAGCAGCTTAGTCGGGGGTGGCTATGGCTACACCTTC. Protein: CASSLVGGGYGYTF.

In its sample, this clonotype is medium-sized. V is TRBV6-6 and J is TRBJ2-7; no firm D call. The V gene lost 1 base and the J gene lost 4 bases, with 14 bases spanning the gap. This CDR3 has 15 residues. The germline gives CDR1 MNHNY, CDR2 SVGAGI (reference sequence). CDR3 region: CASSYYEHRSYEQYF. The CDR3 DNA follows: TGTGCCAGCAGTTACTATGAGCATAGGAGTTACGAGCAGTACTTC.

This clonotype was counted ten times or more. This chain joins TRBV18 and TRBJ1-2, with D hard to call. The CDR3 is 13 amino acids. The V gene lost 4 bases and the J gene lost 1 base, with 7 bases spanning the gap. Germline-derived CDR1 and CDR2 are KGHSH and LQKENI. The CDR3 sequence is CASSRSFNYGYTF. The CDR3 coding sequence is TGTGCCAGCTCACGGTCATTTAACTATGGCTACACCTTC.

By share, this clonotype counts as medium-sized. This chain joins TRBV6-1 and TRBJ2-7; a weak D match, TRBD1 (6 bases). The length of the CDR3 is 14 residues. Trimming cost V 7 bases and J 2 bases, with 15 bases left between them. Germline V gene lookup returns CDR1 MNHNS and CDR2 SASEGT. CDR3 residues: CASKGRQGTYEQYF. Here the CDR3 DNA reads TGTGCCAGCAAAGGAAGGCAGGGGACCTACGAGCAGTACTTC.

As to this clonotype: One base away lies a much larger clone, so this may be a sequencing read error. The genes are TRBV4-1 and TRBJ2-1, with D possibly TRBD2 on 5 matching bases. Germline V gene lookup returns CDR1 MGHRA and CDR2 YSYEKL. The CDR3 length is 17 residues. V lost 0 bases to trimming and J lost 8 bases, with 20 bases between them. The CDR3 coding sequence is TGCGCCAGCAGCCAAGATCTGATAGGAGGCCCTTGGGATGAGCAGTTCTTC. Protein product: CASSQDLIGGPWDEQFF.

By share, this clonotype ranks as medium-sized (0.01 to 0.1%). The chain links TRBV7-2 to TRBJ2-1, with 7 bases aligning to TRBD2. In germline, CDR1 is SGHTA, CDR2 FQGNSA. V shed 2 bases, J shed 2 bases, and the junction held 9 bases outside the gene matches. This CDR3 spans 17 amino acids. The CDR3 reads CASSLSFRDYPYNEQFF. The CDR3 DNA sequence: TGTGCCAGCAGCTTAAGCTTCCGGGACTACCCCTACAATGAGCAGTTCTTC.

This clonotype was seen more than once but under ten times. The chain combines TRBV7-2 with TRBJ1-5; 7 bases agree with TRBD1. The CDR3 is made up of 15 amino acids. The ends lost 6 bases at V and 4 bases at J; junction bases unmatched: 9. The germline gives CDR1 SGHTA, CDR2 FQGNSA. The CDR3 DNA reads TGTGCCAGCAGTGATGGGACAGCATGGAATCAGCCCCAGCATTTT. Its protein is CASSDGTAWNQPQHF. The complete variable domain, with remaining parts taken from reference TRBV7-2 and TRBJ1-5, reads GAGVSQSPSNKVTEKGKDVELRCDPISGHTALYWYRQSLGQGLEFLIYFQGNSAPDKSGLPSDRFSAERTGGSVSTLTIQRTQQEDSAVYLCASSDGTAWNQPQHFGDGTRLSIL.

This clonotype is categorized as medium-sized. The chain joins TRBV6-2 or TRBV6-3 to TRBJ1-1; D is unresolved. The V gene's germline CDR1 is MNHEY and CDR2 SVGEGT. The length of the CDR3 is 13 residues. V was clipped by 2 bases and J by 6 bases, with 10 bases between them. CDR3 bases: TGTGCCAGCAGTTACCTATCTGTCGCTGAAGCTTTCTTT. As protein: CASSYLSVAEAFF.

This clonotype counts as medium-sized. The genes are TRBV25-1 and TRBJ1-5, with D maybe TRBD1 (5 bases). Germline loops: CDR1 MGHDK, CDR2 SYGVNS. The CDR3 loop spans 13 amino acids. The V end lost 2 bases, the J end lost 5 bases, and 7 bases lay between the germline ends. CDR3 sequence: CASSEGGDQPQHF. DNA for the CDR3: TGTGCCAGCAGTGAAGGAGGGGATCAGCCCCAGCATTTT.

This clonotype appeared a single time. This may arise from a read error, as a much more abundant clone is one base away. The chain has TRBV2 and TRBJ2-1; D not resolved. The germline CDR1 and CDR2 sequences are SNHLY and FYNNEI. This CDR3 is built from 12 residues. Trimming shortened V by 11 bases and J by 5 bases, and 13 bases separated the two germline ends. The CDR3 region is CAGGPDNNEQFF. For the CDR3, the DNA is TGTGCCGGCGGACCCGATAACAATGAGCAGTTCTTC.

In its sample, this clonotype ranks as medium-sized. The chain couples TRBV28 to TRBJ1-2; D is unclear. Germline CDR1 is MDHEN and CDR2 is SYDVKM. CDR3 size: 13 residues. Trimming took off 5 bases at V and 2 bases at J, with 9 bases between the two ends. The CDR3 reads CASSNSANYGYTF. In DNA form, the CDR3 reads TGTGCCAGCAGTAACAGCGCGAACTATGGCTACACCTTC.

Concerning this clonotype itself: A junction boundary mismatches the germline segment, possibly from a read error. The genes are TRBV7-9 and TRBJ1-1; D is unresolved. Germline V lookup: CDR1 SEHNR, CDR2 FQNEAQ (reference sequence). This CDR3 region has 12 residues. CDR3 amino acids: CASGLRVPEAFF. The CDR3, as DNA: TGTGCCAGCGGCTTGAGGGTTCCGGAAGCTTTCTTT.

The rearrangement joins TRBV2 to TRBJ1-1; 7 bases map to TRBD1. Germline CDR1 is SNHLY and CDR2 is FYNNEI. The CDR3 covers 13 residues. V lost 6 bases and J lost 1; bases outside the gene matches: 2. CDR3 in amino acids: CASRGQRNTEAFF. Here the CDR3 DNA reads TGTGCCAGCAGGGGACAGAGGAACACTGAAGCTTTCTTT.

A word on this clonotype: This could be a read error, since a much larger clone is one nucleotide away. The rearrangement uses TRBV24-1 and TRBJ2-1; 7 bases agree with TRBD1. Germline trimming cut 4 bases from V and 11 bases from J; bases unmatched to any gene: 19. Germline V gene sequence: CDR1 KGHDR, CDR2 SFDVKD. This CDR3 has 17 residues. The CDR3 DNA is TGTGCCACCAGTGAAAGAGGACAGGAAGGGGGCGAGGGTCAGCAGTTCTTC. Translated: CATSERGQEGGEGQQFF.

About this clonotype: This may arise from a read error, as a much more abundant clone is one base away. The chain uses TRBV2 and TRBJ2-2; 11 bases line up with TRBD2. The CDR3 is 15 amino acids. The ends lost 7 bases at V and 4 bases at J; junction bases unmatched: 5. Germline CDR1 and CDR2: SNHLY and FYNNEI. CDR3 amino acids: CASTLAGEVTGELFF. CDR3 DNA sequence: TGTGCCAGCACACTAGCGGGAGAGGTCACCGGGGAGCTGTTTTTT.

This clonotype was seen just once. The chain employs TRBV11-2 and TRBJ2-7; 11 positions match TRBD2. Germline lookup yields CDR1 SGHAT and CDR2 FQNNGV. V shed 8 bases and J 4 bases; nucleotides not matched to a gene: 7. The CDR3 contains 14 residues. The CDR3 loop reads CASGRLAGLYEQYF. CDR3 in DNA: TGTGCCAGCGGGCGACTAGCGGGACTATACGAGCAGTACTTC. The entire variable domain, with the rest obtained from reference TRBV11-2 and TRBJ2-7, is as follows: EAGVAQSPRYKIIEKRQSVAFWCNPISGHATLYWYQQILGQGPKLLIQFQNNGVVDDSQLPKDRFSAERLKGVDSTLKIQPAKLEDSAVYLCASGRLAGLYEQYFGPGTRLTVT.